The clone carrying this T cell receptor (beta chain) has more than one count but fewer than ten. Its antigen is currently unknown. Naive CD45RA+ and memory CD45RA-negative subsets were split from CD4+ cells. The sample belongs to a study of shared clonotypes between healthy human individuals. General study results and limits: Clonotypes shared by all four sorted-subset donors had higher generation probabilities than non-shared clonotypes.

CDR1 and CDR2 (germline): SGHTA, FQGNSA. CDR3 length: 12 residues. V was trimmed by 5 bases and J by 7 bases, leaving 12 bases between them. Using immunoSEQ multiplex PCR, the repertoire was profiled, and TCRdb retains in-frame clones only, with some absent. The data contain over 850,000 clones, about 80% of them seen just once; the ten biggest clones take up approximately 0.5%. The source is a young man in good health. Some clones in this sample may be carry-over from other donors' samples. J is TRBJ2-7 and V is TRBV7-2; possibly TRBD2 for D (6 bases). Sequenced input: memory CD4+ T cells from PBMCs. Sample subset: CD45RA-negative fraction. CDR3 sequence: CASSRPGGEQYF. In nucleotides, the CDR3 is TGTGCCAGCAGCCGGCCTGGGGGGGAGCAGTACTTC.